The entry below describes one T cell receptor beta chain. The antigen remains unidentified. Germline-derived CDR1 and CDR2 are SGHVS and FQNEAQ. V lost 3 bases and J 2 bases, leaving 8 bases between the germline ends. The CDR3 spans 14 residues. Sequencing used immunoSEQ multiplex PCR; TCRdb keeps in-frame clones, though not all of them. Of roughly 98,000 clones in the sample, about 83% were seen once. The data were taken from a study of cytomegalovirus exposure and HLA in healthy donors. Study results and caveats: The tendency of first-cohort TCR clusters to co-occur in the 130 or so validation repertoires was identified by a subsequent analysis.

Sample: PBMCs. The source of this sequence is a woman aged 30 to 39 in good health and CMV-seronegative. This chain joins TRBV7-8 and TRBJ2-1; weak D call: TRBD2 (5 bases). The CDR3 region is CASSFRGPYNEQFF. CDR3 coding DNA: TGTGCCAGCAGCTTTCGAGGGCCCTACAATGAGCAGTTCTTC.